This TCR beta chain was identified during a study of blood T cell repertoires in COVID-19. On this clone: A read error may account for a junction end that differs from germline.

Measured with immunoSEQ multiplex PCR; TCRdb has only the in-frame clones, and not every one. The sample consists of around 130,000 clones, approximately 84% of them appearing once. Germline CDR1 is SSHAT and CDR2 is FNYEAQ (reference sequence). The CDR3 consists of 17 residues. Participants were aged roughly 18 to 89 years from some 24 US areas. Cohorts were based on clinical histories the participants reported. This sequence joins TRBV7-7 and TRBJ2-1, with TRBD1 matching 8 bases. The TCR originated in a woman between 50 and 59 years old with acute COVID-19. Sequencing input: PBMCs or T cells enriched from blood (not recorded which). CDR3 sequence reads: CASSLGRTGSGSNEQFF. In nucleotides, the CDR3 is TGTGCTAGCAGCTTAGGGCGGACAGGGTCGGGTTCCAATGAGCAGTTCTTC.